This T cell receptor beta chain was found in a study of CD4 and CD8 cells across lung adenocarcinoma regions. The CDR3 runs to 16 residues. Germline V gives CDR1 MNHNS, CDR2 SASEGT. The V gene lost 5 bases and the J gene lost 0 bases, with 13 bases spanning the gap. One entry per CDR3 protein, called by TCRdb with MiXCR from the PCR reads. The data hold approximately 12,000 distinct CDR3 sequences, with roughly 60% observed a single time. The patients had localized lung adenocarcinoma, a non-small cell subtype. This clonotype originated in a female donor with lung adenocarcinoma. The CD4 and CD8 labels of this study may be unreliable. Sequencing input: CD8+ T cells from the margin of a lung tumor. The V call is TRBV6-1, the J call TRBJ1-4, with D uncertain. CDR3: CASSPRTASTNEKLFF. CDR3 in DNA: TGTGCCAGCAGTCCGAGGACGGCATCAACTAATGAAAAACTGTTTTTT.